The 14 T cell receptor beta chains below were found in one sample sequenced in a study of T cells in Graves' hyperthyroidism and ophthalmopathy. The source material, RNA transcripts, was used to amplify TCR beta CDR3 regions. Initially, a first-round RT-PCR of the TCR CDR3 employed the HTBI primer set. TCRdb fed the multiplex PCR reads into MiXCR, producing one record per CDR3 protein. Of some 250,000 distinct CDR3 sequences listed, 13% to 15% are singletons. What was sequenced was blood. The receptor source for this set is a middle-aged woman with Graves' hyperthyroidism that later progressed to Graves' ophthalmopathy.

In its sample, this clonotype was seen many times. This chain links TRBV28 with TRBJ1-5; TRBD1 might be the D (5 bases). V lost 3 bases and J lost 5, with 11 bases in between. The germline gives CDR1 MDHEN, CDR2 SYDVKM. This CDR3 comprises 14 residues. This CDR3 reads CASSFKQVHQPQHF. The CDR3, as DNA: TGTGCCAGCAGTTTTAAACAGGTACATCAGCCCCAGCATTTT.

This clonotype was detected only a few times. The rearrangement uses TRBV5-6 and TRBJ1-4; TRBD1 is a possible D gene (5 bases). The CDR3 spans 14 residues. The germline gives CDR1 SGHDT, CDR2 YYEEEE. V was cut by 4 bases and J by 8 bases, with 15 bases left in between. In DNA, the CDR3 is TGTGCCAGCAGCACCGGCGGGGGGTACGAAAAACTGTTTTTT. Translation gives CASSTGGGYEKLFF.

This clonotype came up many times. V is TRBV28 and J is TRBJ2-5; TRBD2 might be the D (6 bases). The germline V and J ends were trimmed by 4 bases and 1 base, with 10 bases remaining between them. Germline CDR1 reads MDHEN; CDR2 reads SYDVKM. CDR3 length: 14 residues. This CDR3 reads CASSSRGFQETQYF. The CDR3 coding sequence is TGTGCCAGCAGTTCGCGGGGATTCCAAGAGACCCAGTACTTC.

This clonotype came up many times. The chain has TRBV3-1 and TRBJ1-1, with a tentative D call TRBD1 (5 bases). The CDR3 loop spans 14 amino acids. Between the trimmed V and J ends, which lost 6 bases and 1 base, there was a span of 12 bases. The germline V gene encodes CDR1 LGHDT and CDR2 YNNKEL (reference sequence). CDR3 protein: CASRPQGPNTEAFF. CDR3 bases: TGTGCCAGCAGACCTCAGGGCCCGAACACTGAAGCTTTCTTT.

This clonotype appeared many times. The V gene is TRBV30, the J gene TRBJ1-1; D gene uncertain. V lost 3 bases and J 7 bases, leaving 9 bases between the germline ends. The CDR3 sequence is 11 residues long. Germline CDR1 reads GTSNPN; CDR2 reads SVGIG (reference sequence). The CDR3 loop reads CAWSGQVEAFF. As DNA, the CDR3 is TGTGCCTGGAGCGGGCAGGTTGAAGCTTTCTTT.

This clonotype occurred a few times. The chain links TRBV7-2 to TRBJ2-1; possible D gene TRBD2, 6 bases. The CDR3 covers 14 residues. V lost 3 bases and J lost 9, with 15 bases in between. Germline V gene sequence: CDR1 SGHTA, CDR2 FQGNSA. The CDR3 bases are TGTGCCAGCAGCTTTAACCCGGGAGTGGGTGAGCAGTTCTTC. Translation: CASSFNPGVGEQFF.

Many counts were recorded for this clonotype. The chain employs TRBV19 and TRBJ2-7, with 8 bases fitting TRBD1. V lost 1 base to trimming and J lost 2 bases; unmatched junction nucleotides: 4. CDR1 and CDR2 from the germline V gene are LNHDA and SQIVND (reference sequence). CDR3 length: 15 residues. Here the CDR3 reads CASSIGYRGAYEQYF. CDR3 sequence (DNA): TGTGCCAGTAGTATAGGTTACAGGGGGGCCTACGAGCAGTACTTC.

This clonotype was seen many times. This sequence joins TRBV19 and TRBJ1-2, with TRBD1 matching over 8 bases. CDR3 size: 15 residues. Germline-derived CDR1 and CDR2 are LNHDA and SQIVND (reference sequence). J lost 3 bases, V lost 5 bases, and 8 bases had no gene match. CDR3 amino acids: CASSAGQGVYYGYTF. CDR3 sequence (DNA): TGTGCCAGTAGTGCCGGACAGGGCGTATACTATGGCTACACCTTC.

Only a few counts were recorded for this clonotype. The rearrangement joins TRBV7-6 to TRBJ2-7; D not certain. Germline CDR1 SGHVS, CDR2 FNYEAQ. Trimming took off 5 bases at V and 3 bases at J, with 20 bases between the two ends. This CDR3 is built from 16 residues. As DNA, the CDR3 is TGTGCCAGCAGCGCCCTTAAAGTTAGGAACATCTACGAGCAGTACTTC. Encoded protein: CASSALKVRNIYEQYF.

There are many counts of this clonotype. V gene TRBV19 combines with J gene TRBJ1-1, with D tentatively TRBD1 (5 bases). Germline loops: CDR1 LNHDA, CDR2 SQIVND (reference sequence). The CDR3 is 14 residues long. V lost 3 bases and J lost 3, with 11 bases in between. The CDR3: CASSIGGEDTEAFF. In nucleotides, the CDR3 is TGTGCCAGTAGTATCGGGGGGGAGGACACTGAAGCTTTCTTT.

This clonotype was found many times. The chain recombines TRBV5-4 with TRBJ2-3, with D hard to call. Trimming pared 1 base from V and 0 bases from J, leaving 12 bases between. The length of the CDR3 is 16 residues. Germline V gives CDR1 SGHNT, CDR2 YYREEE (reference sequence). The CDR3 loop reads CASSLSVKPSTDTQYF. CDR3 bases: TGTGCCAGCAGCTTGTCGGTGAAACCTAGCACAGATACGCAGTATTTT. Combining the CDR3 with reference TRBV5-4 and TRBJ2-3 gives the whole variable domain ETGVTQSPTHLIKTRGQQVTLRCSSQSGHNTVSWYQQALGQGPQFIFQYYREEENGRGNFPPRFSGLQFPNYSSELNVNALELDDSALYLCASSLSVKPSTDTQYFGPGTRLTVL.

This clonotype turned up a few times. This chain joins TRBV19 and TRBJ1-3; D gene unclear. Germline loops: CDR1 LNHDA, CDR2 SQIVND (reference sequence). V was cut by 7 bases and J by 2 bases, with 24 bases left in between. CDR3 length equals 18 residues. The CDR3 DNA reads as TGTGCCAGTAACGAATTCGCAGCGCACCCTTCCACTGGAAACACCATATATTTT. Translating it yields CASNEFAAHPSTGNTIYF.

The chain joins TRBV29-1 to TRBJ2-7; D not certain. The germline V gene has CDR1 SQVTM and CDR2 ANQGSEA. The CDR3 length is 12 residues. V was cut by 1 base and J by 3 bases, with 7 bases left in between. The CDR3 nucleotides read TGCAGCGTTGAAGCCGACGGCTACGAGCAGTACTTC. This encodes CSVEADGYEQYF.

The table lists this clonotype with many counts. V and J are TRBV28 and TRBJ2-7, with 10 positions matching TRBD1. The CDR3 consists of 14 residues. Trimming cost V 6 bases and J 6 bases; bases outside gene matches: 8. The germline V gene has CDR1 MDHEN and CDR2 SYDVKM. The CDR3 sequence: CASRRQGAKREQYF. In DNA, the CDR3 is TGTGCCAGCAGGAGACAGGGGGCGAAGCGCGAGCAGTACTTC.